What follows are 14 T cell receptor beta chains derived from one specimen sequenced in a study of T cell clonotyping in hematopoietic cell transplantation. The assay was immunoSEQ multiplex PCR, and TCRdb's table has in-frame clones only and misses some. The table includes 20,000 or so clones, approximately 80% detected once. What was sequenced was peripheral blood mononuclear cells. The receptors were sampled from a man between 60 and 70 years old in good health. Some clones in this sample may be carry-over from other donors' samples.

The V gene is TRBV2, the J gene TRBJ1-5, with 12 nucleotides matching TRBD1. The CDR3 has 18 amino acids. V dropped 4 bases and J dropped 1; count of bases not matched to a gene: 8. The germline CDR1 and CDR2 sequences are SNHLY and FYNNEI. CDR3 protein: CASSAPGQGAISNQPQHF. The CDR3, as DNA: TGTGCCAGCAGTGCACCGGGACAGGGGGCAATAAGCAATCAGCCCCAGCATTTT.

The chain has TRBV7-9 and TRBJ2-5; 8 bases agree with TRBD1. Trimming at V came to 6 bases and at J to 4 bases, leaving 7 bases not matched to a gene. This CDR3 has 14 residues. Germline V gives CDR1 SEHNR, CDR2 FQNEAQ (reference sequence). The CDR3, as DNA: TGTGCCAGCAGGAATACAGGGGGTAGAGAGACCCAGTACTTC. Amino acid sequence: CASRNTGGRETQYF.

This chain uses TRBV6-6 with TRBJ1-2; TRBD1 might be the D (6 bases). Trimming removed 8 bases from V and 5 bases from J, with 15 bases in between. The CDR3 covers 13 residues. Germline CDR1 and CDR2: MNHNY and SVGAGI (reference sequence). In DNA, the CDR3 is TGTGCCAGCGGAGAGGGGGGGGTATATGGCTACACCTTC. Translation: CASGEGGVYGYTF.

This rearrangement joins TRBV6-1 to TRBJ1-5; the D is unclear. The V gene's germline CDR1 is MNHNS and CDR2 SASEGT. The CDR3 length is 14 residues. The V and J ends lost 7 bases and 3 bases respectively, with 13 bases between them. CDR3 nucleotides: TGTGCCAGCAAGCCGTCTGGGGACAATCAGCCCCAGCATTTT. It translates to CASKPSGDNQPQHF.

CDR3 DNA: TGCGCCAGCAGCTTGGATCAGGGAGGGACTGAAGCTTTCTTT. Translated, it gives CASSLDQGGTEAFF. The chain combines TRBV5-1 with TRBJ1-1; a weak D match, TRBD1 (5 bases). Trimming cost V 0 bases and J 5 bases, with 11 bases left between them. CDR3 length equals 14 residues. Germline V gene lookup returns CDR1 SGHRS and CDR2 YFSETQ.

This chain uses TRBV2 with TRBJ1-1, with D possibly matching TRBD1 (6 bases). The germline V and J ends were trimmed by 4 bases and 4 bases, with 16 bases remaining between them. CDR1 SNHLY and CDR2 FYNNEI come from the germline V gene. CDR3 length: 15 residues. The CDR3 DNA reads TGTGCCAGCAGTGTTAAGGGGGGTCCGGGCACTGAAGCTTTCTTT. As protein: CASSVKGGPGTEAFF.

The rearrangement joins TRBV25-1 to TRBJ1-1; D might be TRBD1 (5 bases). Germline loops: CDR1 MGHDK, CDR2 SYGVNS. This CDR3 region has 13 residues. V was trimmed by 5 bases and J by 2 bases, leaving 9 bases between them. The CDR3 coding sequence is TGTGCCAGCAGTCTCCAGGGAAACACTGAAGCTTTCTTT. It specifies CASSLQGNTEAFF.

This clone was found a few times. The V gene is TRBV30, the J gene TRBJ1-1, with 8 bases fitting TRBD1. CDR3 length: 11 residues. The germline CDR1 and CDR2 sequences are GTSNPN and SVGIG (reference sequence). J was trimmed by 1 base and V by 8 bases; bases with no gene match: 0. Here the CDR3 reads CAGTGNTEAFF. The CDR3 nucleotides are TGTGCCGGGACAGGGAACACTGAAGCTTTCTTT. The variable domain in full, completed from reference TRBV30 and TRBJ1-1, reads SQTIHQWPATLVQPVGSPLSLECTVEGTSNPNLYWYRQAAGRGLQLLFYSVGIGQISSEVPQNLSASRPQDRQFILSSKKLLLSDSGFYLCAGTGNTEAFFGQGTRLTVV.

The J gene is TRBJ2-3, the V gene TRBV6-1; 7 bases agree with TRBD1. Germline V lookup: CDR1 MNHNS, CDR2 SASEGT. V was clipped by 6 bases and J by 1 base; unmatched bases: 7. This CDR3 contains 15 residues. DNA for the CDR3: TGTGCCAGCAGCCAAGGGGGCGCCGGCACAGATACGCAGTATTTT. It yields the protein CASSQGGAGTDTQYF.

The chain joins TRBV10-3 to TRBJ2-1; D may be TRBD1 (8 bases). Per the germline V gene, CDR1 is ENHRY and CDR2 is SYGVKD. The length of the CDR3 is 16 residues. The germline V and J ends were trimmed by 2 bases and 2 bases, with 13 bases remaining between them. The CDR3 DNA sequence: TGTGCCATCAGTGAGCAAGCGGGACAGGCCTACAATGAGCAGTTCTTC. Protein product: CAISEQAGQAYNEQFF.

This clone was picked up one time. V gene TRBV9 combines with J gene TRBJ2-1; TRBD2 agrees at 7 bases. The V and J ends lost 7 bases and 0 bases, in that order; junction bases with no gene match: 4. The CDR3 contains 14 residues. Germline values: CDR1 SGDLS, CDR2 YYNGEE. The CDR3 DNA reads TGTGCCAGCGGGCGGGGGAACTCCTACAATGAGCAGTTCTTC. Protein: CASGRGNSYNEQFF.

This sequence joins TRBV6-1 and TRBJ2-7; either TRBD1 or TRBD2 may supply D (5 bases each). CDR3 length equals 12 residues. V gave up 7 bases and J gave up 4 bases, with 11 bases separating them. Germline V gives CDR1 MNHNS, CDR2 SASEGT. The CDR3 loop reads CASTPGAYEQYF. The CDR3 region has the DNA TGTGCCAGCACCCCCGGGGCTTACGAGCAGTACTTC.

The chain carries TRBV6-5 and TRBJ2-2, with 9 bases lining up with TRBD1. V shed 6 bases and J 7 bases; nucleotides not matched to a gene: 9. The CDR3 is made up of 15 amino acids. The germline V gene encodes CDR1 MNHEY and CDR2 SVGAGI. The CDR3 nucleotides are TGTGCCAGCAGATACCGGGACAGGGACGTCGGGGAGCTGTTTTTT. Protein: CASRYRDRDVGELFF.

The CDR3 is CASSELAGSTGELFF. CDR3 coding DNA: TGTGCCAGCAGTGAACTAGCGGGGTCGACCGGGGAGCTGTTTTTT. The chain has TRBV2 and TRBJ2-2; 9 bases fit TRBD2. The CDR3 runs to 15 residues. V shed 2 bases, J shed 5 bases, and the junction held 3 bases outside the gene matches. Germline V gene lookup returns CDR1 SNHLY and CDR2 FYNNEI.